This TCR beta chain was identified in a study of blood T cell repertoires in COVID-19. Patients of the Seattle cohort, enrolled during active infection, were followed longitudinally. The CDR3 spans 13 residues. Germline V CDR1 and CDR2: LNHDA, SQIVND (reference sequence). With 3 bases removed from V and 8 bases from J, the gap between germline ends came to 13 bases. The data were produced by immunoSEQ multiplex PCR, yet TCRdb's version contains in-frame clones alone and is incomplete. The sample holds a few hundred thousand clones, 85% to 90% seen once. The TCR was taken from a man younger than 30 with COVID-19, enrolled during active disease. J is TRBJ1-2 and V is TRBV19; unclear D gene. Sequencing input: peripheral blood. The CDR3 reads CASSMGLGGGYTF. As DNA, the CDR3 is TGTGCCAGTAGTATGGGCTTAGGTGGCGGCTACACCTTC.